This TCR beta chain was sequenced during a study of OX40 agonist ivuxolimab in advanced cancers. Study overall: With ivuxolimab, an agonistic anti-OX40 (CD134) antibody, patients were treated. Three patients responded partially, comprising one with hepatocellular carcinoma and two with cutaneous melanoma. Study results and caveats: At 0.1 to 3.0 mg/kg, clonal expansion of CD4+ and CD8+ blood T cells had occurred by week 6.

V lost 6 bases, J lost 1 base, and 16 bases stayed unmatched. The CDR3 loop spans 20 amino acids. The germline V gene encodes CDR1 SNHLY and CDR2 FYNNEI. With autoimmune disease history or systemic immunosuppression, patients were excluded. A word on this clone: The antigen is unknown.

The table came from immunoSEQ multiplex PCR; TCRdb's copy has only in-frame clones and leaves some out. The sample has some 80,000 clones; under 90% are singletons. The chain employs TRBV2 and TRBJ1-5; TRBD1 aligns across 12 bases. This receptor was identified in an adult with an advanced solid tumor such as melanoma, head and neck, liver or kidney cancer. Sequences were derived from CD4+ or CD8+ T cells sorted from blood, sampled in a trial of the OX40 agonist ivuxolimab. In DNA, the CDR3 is TGTGCCAGCAGGAAGCATCCCGGGACAGGGGGCCGGATCAGCAATCAGCCCCAGCATTTT. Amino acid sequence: CASRKHPGTGGRISNQPQHF.